A single sample is the source of the 4 T cell receptor beta chains below, sequenced in a study of cytomegalovirus exposure and HLA in healthy donors. This PCR relied on a set of 60 Vbeta primers and 13 Jbeta primers. Produced via immunoSEQ multiplex PCR; TCRdb's table is partial and in-frame only. The sample lists more than 120,000 clones; around 75% were seen once. The sample was PBMCs. All receptors derive from a young woman in good health and CMV-seronegative.

Only one count was recorded for this clone. This chain connects TRBV10-3 to TRBJ1-1, with D possibly being TRBD1 (5 bases). This CDR3 has 13 amino acids. With 3 bases removed from V and 7 bases from J, the gap between germline ends came to 12 bases. Germline CDR1 ENHRY, CDR2 SYGVKD. The CDR3 is CAISDGGSREAFF. CDR3 bases: TGTGCCATCAGTGACGGGGGAAGTCGTGAAGCTTTCTTT.

CDR3 amino acids: CASSPQPRGTGELFF. CDR3 in DNA: TGTGCCAGCTCACCACAGCCCAGAGGTACCGGGGAGCTGTTTTTT. The rearrangement joins TRBV18 to TRBJ2-2; the D is unclear. The V end lost 1 base, the J end lost 5 bases, and 11 bases lay between the germline ends. There are 15 residues in the CDR3. Germline assignment: CDR1 KGHSH and CDR2 LQKENI.

This clone was detected only a few times. This chain connects TRBV27 to TRBJ1-4, with 10 bases aligning to TRBD1. CDR3 length: 17 amino acids. V dropped 5 bases and J dropped 0; count of bases not matched to a gene: 6. CDR1 MNHEY and CDR2 SMNVEV come from the germline V gene (reference sequence). The CDR3 loop reads CASSPGTGAATNEKLFF. CDR3 sequence (DNA): TGTGCCAGCAGTCCCGGGACAGGGGCTGCAACTAATGAAAAACTGTTTTTT.

J is TRBJ1-5 and V is TRBV29-1, with a tentative D call TRBD1 (6 bases). Trimming took 4 bases from V and 5 from J, leaving 9 bases between them. The CDR3 has 12 amino acids. From germline, CDR1 is SQVTM and CDR2 ANQGSEA. The CDR3 DNA reads TGCAGCGTTGCCGAGGGGGATCAGCCCCAGCATTTT. Encoded protein: CSVAEGDQPQHF.